The source of this T cell receptor beta chain is a study of somatic mutations in cytotoxic T cells in rheumatoid arthritis. Study at large: Each patient's diagnosis was followed right away by a blood draw (30 ml EDTA), before any treatment. Nearly 100% purity was obtained when some V beta antibody-stained T-cell populations were flow-sorted; these included V beta1+ cells sequenced for TCRB.

TCRdb keeps only in-frame clones here, not all; method: immunoSEQ multiplex PCR. This sample has 6,800 or so clones, with roughly nine tenths found just once. This clone was detected once. Its antigen is currently unknown. Points from the study as a whole: With some 62 patients examined, several had a largest CD8+ clone exceeding 20% of CD8+ cells.

The CDR3 consists of 15 residues. The germline CDR1 and CDR2 sequences are MGHRA and YSYEKL. Germline trimming cut 1 base from V and 3 bases from J; bases unmatched to any gene: 4. Researchers isolated CD4+ and CD8+ cells by positive magnetic bead selection and then checked their purity by flow cytometry. This TCR derives from a man aged 40-49 years with rheumatoid arthritis. The rearrangement uses TRBV4-1 and TRBJ1-2; 8 bases match TRBD1. Source material: CD8+ T cells sorted from blood. The CDR3 reads CASSQVTGEDYGYTF. The CDR3 nucleotides are TGCGCCAGCAGCCAAGTGACAGGGGAGGACTATGGCTACACCTTC.